What follows are 20 T cell receptor beta chains derived from one specimen sequenced in a study of T-cell reconstitution after alpha-beta-depleted transplantation in children. Unique molecular identifiers featured in how the TCRbeta library was prepared. MiXCR was run by TCRdb on the PCR reads, yielding one entry per CDR3 protein. The sample consists of 250,000 to 400,000 distinct CDR3 sequences, around 25% of them appearing once. This specimen consisted of PBMCs, mostly from graft donor cells, obtained 180 days after TCRalphabeta/CD19-depleted stem cell transplant. The receptors originated from a male patient younger than 18 who had a stem cell transplant for acute lymphoblastic leukemia, so the T cells may come from the graft donor.

The chain links TRBV3-1 to TRBJ2-1, with D perhaps given as TRBD1 or TRBD2 (5 bases each). Trimming shortened V by 5 bases and J by 7 bases, and 18 bases separated the two germline ends. Germline loops: CDR1 LGHDT, CDR2 YNNKEL (reference sequence). CDR3 length: 15 residues. CDR3 protein: CASSKTKRWGNEQFF. CDR3 nucleotide sequence: TGTGCCAGCAGCAAAACGAAGCGGTGGGGGAATGAGCAGTTCTTC.

The CDR3 nucleotides are TGCGCCAGCAGCCGGGCCCGGAGGGAGACCCAGTACTTC. Translating gives CASSRARRETQYF. The chain has TRBV4-1 and TRBJ2-5; the D gene is possibly TRBD2 (5 bases). The CDR3 sequence is 13 residues long. With 4 bases removed from V and 5 bases from J, the gap between germline ends came to 11 bases. Germline V CDR1 and CDR2: MGHRA, YSYEKL.

This clonotype was seen a handful of times. The chain is built from TRBV20-1 and TRBJ2-4; no reliable D call. CDR3 length: 14 residues. In germline, CDR1 is DFQATT, CDR2 SNEGSKA (reference sequence). V shed 6 bases and J shed 0 bases, with 12 bases lying between them. CDR3 loop: CSARLGLAKNIQYF. DNA of the CDR3: TGCAGTGCCCGGCTTGGGCTAGCCAAAAACATTCAGTACTTC.

This clonotype showed up many times. The chain links TRBV2 to TRBJ2-3; no definite D call. V lost 3 bases and J lost 7, with 11 bases in between. The length of the CDR3 is 13 residues. The germline V gene has CDR1 SNHLY and CDR2 FYNNEI. In DNA form, the CDR3 reads TGTGCCAGCAGTGAGAGGTTGCGGAATACGCAGTATTTT. Amino acid sequence: CASSERLRNTQYF.

This clonotype has a handful of counts. The genes are TRBV5-1 and TRBJ1-6; 9 bases fit TRBD1. The CDR3 is 14 residues long. The ends lost 4 bases at V and 9 bases at J; junction bases unmatched: 5. Germline values: CDR1 SGHRS, CDR2 YFSETQ. The CDR3 bases are TGCGCCAGCAGCCCCGCGGACAGGGGTTCACCCCTCCACTTT. It encodes CASSPADRGSPLHF. The full variable domain, completed using reference TRBV5-1 and TRBJ1-6, is KAGVTQTPRYLIKTRGQQVTLSCSPISGHRSVSWYQQTPGQGLQFLFEYFSETQRNKGNFPGRFSGRQFSNSRSEMNVSTLELGDSALYLCASSPADRGSPLHFGNGTRLTVT.

The rearrangement links TRBV5-1 to TRBJ1-1; D perhaps matches TRBD1 (5 bases). Per germline, CDR1 SGHRS and CDR2 YFSETQ. The CDR3 is made up of 15 amino acids. Trimming removed 1 base from V and 4 bases from J, with 14 bases in between. The CDR3 here is CASSLTGAQGTEAFF. DNA of the CDR3: TGCGCCAGCAGCTTGACTGGGGCGCAGGGCACTGAAGCTTTCTTT.

This clonotype was detected only a few times. The chain carries TRBV29-1 and TRBJ2-5; D possibly corresponds to TRBD2 (6 bases). The CDR3 contains 16 residues. The V gene lost 5 bases and the J gene lost 2 bases, with 21 bases spanning the gap. Germline V gene sequence: CDR1 SQVTM, CDR2 ANQGSEA. CDR3 nucleotides: TGCAGCGTTTCAGACACCCGGGGGTGGAAACAAGAGACCCAGTACTTC. This encodes CSVSDTRGWKQETQYF.

The chain uses TRBV20-1 and TRBJ2-7, with no clear D. This CDR3 has 12 residues. The germline V and J ends were trimmed by 2 bases and 2 bases, with 7 bases remaining between them. Germline-derived CDR1 and CDR2 are DFQATT and SNEGSKA (reference sequence). For the CDR3, the DNA is TGCAGTGCTAGATTCCGTACCTACGAGCAGTACTTC. Protein sequence: CSARFRTYEQYF.

The chain has TRBV19 and TRBJ2-7, with 7 bases aligning to TRBD1. Germline V gives CDR1 LNHDA, CDR2 SQIVND (reference sequence). The length of the CDR3 is 15 residues. Unmatched junction bases numbered 7, after V lost 4 bases and J lost 1 base. This CDR3 reads CASSRTGQISYEQYF. CDR3 in DNA: TGTGCCAGTAGTAGGACGGGACAGATATCCTACGAGCAGTACTTC.

J is TRBJ2-6 and V is TRBV29-1, with D perhaps given as TRBD1 or TRBD2 (5 bases each). The CDR3 length is 17 residues. Germline values: CDR1 SQVTM, CDR2 ANQGSEA. V gave up 5 bases and J gave up 0 bases, with 17 bases separating them. CDR3 nucleotides: TGCAGCGTTTGGGGCAGGGACGTGAGCTCTGGGGCCAACGTCCTGACTTTC. It is translated as CSVWGRDVSSGANVLTF.

This clonotype was observed a few times. J is TRBJ1-4 and V is TRBV27, with a possible D match to TRBD1 (6 bases). Trimming took off 6 bases at V and 8 bases at J, with 19 bases between the two ends. Germline assignment: CDR1 MNHEY and CDR2 SMNVEV (reference sequence). The CDR3 extends over 15 amino acids. The CDR3 DNA sequence: TGTGCCAGCAGGCAATACAGGGAGGAGAGGGAAAAACTGTTTTTT. The encoded protein is CASRQYREEREKLFF.

V and J are TRBV2 and TRBJ1-4, with TRBD1 matching over 9 bases. Germline CDR1 and CDR2: SNHLY and FYNNEI. V shed 6 bases and J 4 bases; nucleotides not matched to a gene: 6. This CDR3 is 15 amino acids long. The CDR3 is CASRDRDRVNEKLFF. The DNA of the CDR3 is TGTGCCAGCAGAGACCGGGACAGGGTTAATGAAAAACTGTTTTTT.

Ten or more counts support this clonotype. This chain uses TRBV20-1 with TRBJ1-5; D gene unclear. In germline, CDR1 is DFQATT, CDR2 SNEGSKA (reference sequence). This CDR3 is built from 14 residues. Trimming pared 6 bases from V and 6 bases from J, leaving 18 bases between. This chain's CDR3 is CSANFGSSGQPQHF. In DNA, the CDR3 is TGCAGTGCCAATTTCGGTTCGTCAGGTCAGCCCCAGCATTTT.

This clonotype was seen a handful of times. The chain joins TRBV24-1 to TRBJ2-7; maybe TRBD2 (5 bases). This CDR3 is 18 amino acids long. Germline V gene sequence: CDR1 KGHDR, CDR2 SFDVKD. V was trimmed by 0 bases and J by 2 bases, leaving 19 bases between them. CDR3 in DNA: TGTGCCACCAGTGATTTGAGGCTAATCGGCGGGCGGGCCTACGAGCAGTACTTC. Protein sequence: CATSDLRLIGGRAYEQYF.

The V call is TRBV14, the J call TRBJ2-2; D gene unclear. Trimming removed 1 base from V and 0 bases from J, with 21 bases in between. Germline V gives CDR1 SGHDN, CDR2 FVKESK. The CDR3 runs 20 residues. CDR3 sequence reads: CASSQGVGYSKFANTGELFF. The DNA of the CDR3 is TGTGCCAGCAGCCAAGGTGTAGGATACTCCAAGTTCGCGAACACCGGGGAGCTGTTTTTT.

This rearrangement joins TRBV11-2 to TRBJ2-2; 8 bases line up with TRBD2. Germline V gene data show CDR1 as SGHAT and CDR2 as FQNNGV. The CDR3 is 15 amino acids. J gave up 5 bases and V 1 base, and 3 bases lay outside the gene matches. The CDR3 DNA reads TGTGCCAGCAGCTTAGGACTAGCGAGGACCGGGGAGCTGTTTTTT. Translation: CASSLGLARTGELFF.

This clonotype was counted a single time. The V call is TRBV27, the J call TRBJ2-2; D remains ambiguous. The ends were cut back, 2 bases at V and 3 bases at J, with 10 bases in the middle. CDR3 length equals 15 residues. Per the germline V gene, CDR1 is MNHEY and CDR2 is SMNVEV (reference sequence). The DNA for the CDR3 is TGTGCCAGCAGTTTAAGATCTGGGTACACCGGGGAGCTGTTTTTT. Translated: CASSLRSGYTGELFF.

V gene TRBV7-8 combines with J gene TRBJ2-5; D may be TRBD1 or TRBD2 (5 bases each). The CDR3 has 14 residues. Between the trimmed V and J ends, which lost 5 bases and 5 bases, there was a span of 15 bases. From germline, CDR1 is SGHVS and CDR2 FQNEAQ. The CDR3 DNA reads as TGTGCCAGCAGCCGAAGGGACCTCGGGGAGACCCAGTACTTC. Translating gives CASSRRDLGETQYF.

This clonotype was counted only a few times. J is TRBJ2-5 and V is TRBV5-1, with D unclear. The CDR3 spans 14 residues. Per germline, CDR1 SGHRS and CDR2 YFSETQ. Deletions cut 4 bases from V and 4 bases from J, with 14 bases between. This CDR3 reads CASSLDSTRETQYF. The CDR3 nucleotides are TGCGCCAGCAGCCTTGACTCCACCCGAGAGACCCAGTACTTC.

This clonotype was seen more than once but under ten times. The chain carries TRBV7-9 and TRBJ2-1; a possible D gene is TRBD1 (6 bases). The CDR3 sequence is 15 residues long. From germline, CDR1 is SEHNR and CDR2 FQNEAQ (reference sequence). V was pared by 1 base and J by 4 bases, with 11 bases between. DNA of the CDR3: TGTGCCAGCAGCTTAGTTGGGACACATTACAATGAGCAGTTCTTC. Translated, it gives CASSLVGTHYNEQFF.